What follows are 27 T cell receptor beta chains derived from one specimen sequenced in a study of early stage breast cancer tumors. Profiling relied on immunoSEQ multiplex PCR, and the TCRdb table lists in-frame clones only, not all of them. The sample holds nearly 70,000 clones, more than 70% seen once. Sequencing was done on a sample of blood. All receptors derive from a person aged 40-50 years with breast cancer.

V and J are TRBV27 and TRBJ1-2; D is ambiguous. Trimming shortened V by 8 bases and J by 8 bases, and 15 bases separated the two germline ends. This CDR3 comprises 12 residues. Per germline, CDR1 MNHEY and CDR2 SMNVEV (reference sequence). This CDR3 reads CASRQATGGYTF. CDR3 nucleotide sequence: TGTGCCAGCCGACAAGCGACGGGAGGCTACACCTTC.

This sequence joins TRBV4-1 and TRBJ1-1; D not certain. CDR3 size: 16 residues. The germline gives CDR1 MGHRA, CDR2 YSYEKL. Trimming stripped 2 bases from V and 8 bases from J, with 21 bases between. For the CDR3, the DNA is TGCGCCAGCAGCCAATTGGATATTATTACGTTCGAGGAAGCTTTCTTT. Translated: CASSQLDIITFEEAFF.

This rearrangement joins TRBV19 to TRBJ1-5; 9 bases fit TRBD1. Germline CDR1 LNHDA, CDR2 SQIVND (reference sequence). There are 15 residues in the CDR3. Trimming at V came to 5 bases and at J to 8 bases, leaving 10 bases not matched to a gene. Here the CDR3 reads CASSASGTGWKPQHF. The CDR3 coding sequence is TGTGCCAGTAGTGCCTCCGGGACAGGGTGGAAGCCCCAGCATTTT.

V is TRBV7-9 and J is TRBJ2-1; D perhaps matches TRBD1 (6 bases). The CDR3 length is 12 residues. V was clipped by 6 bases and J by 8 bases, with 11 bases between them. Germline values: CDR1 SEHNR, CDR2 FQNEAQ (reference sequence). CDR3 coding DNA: TGTGCCAGCAGTTTACAGGGCGATGAGCAGTTCTTC. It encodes CASSLQGDEQFF.

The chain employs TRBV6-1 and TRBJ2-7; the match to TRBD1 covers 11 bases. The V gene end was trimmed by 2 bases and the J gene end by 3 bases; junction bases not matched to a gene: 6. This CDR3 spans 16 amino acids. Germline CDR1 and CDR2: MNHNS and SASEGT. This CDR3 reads CASSEREGTGGYEQYF. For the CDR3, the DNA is TGTGCCAGCAGTGAACGAGAGGGGACAGGGGGCTACGAGCAGTACTTC.

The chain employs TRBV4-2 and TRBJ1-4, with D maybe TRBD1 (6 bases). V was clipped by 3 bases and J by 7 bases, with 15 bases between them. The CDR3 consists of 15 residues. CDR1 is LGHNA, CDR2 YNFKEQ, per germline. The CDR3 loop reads CASSQSRDISEKLFF. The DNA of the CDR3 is TGTGCCAGCAGCCAGAGCCGGGACATAAGTGAAAAACTGTTTTTT.

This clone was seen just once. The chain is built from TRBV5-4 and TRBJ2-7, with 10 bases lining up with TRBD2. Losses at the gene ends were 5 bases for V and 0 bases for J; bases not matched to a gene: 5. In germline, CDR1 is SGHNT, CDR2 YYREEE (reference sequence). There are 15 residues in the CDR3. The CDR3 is CASSSTSGLSYEQYF. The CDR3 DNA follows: TGTGCCAGCAGTTCGACTAGCGGGCTCTCCTACGAGCAGTACTTC.

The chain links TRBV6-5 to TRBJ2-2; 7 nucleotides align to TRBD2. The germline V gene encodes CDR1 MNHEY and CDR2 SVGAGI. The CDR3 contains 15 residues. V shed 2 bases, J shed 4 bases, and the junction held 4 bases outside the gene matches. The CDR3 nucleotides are TGTGCCAGCAGTTACAGCGGGAAGGTCACCGGGGAGCTGTTTTTT. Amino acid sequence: CASSYSGKVTGELFF.

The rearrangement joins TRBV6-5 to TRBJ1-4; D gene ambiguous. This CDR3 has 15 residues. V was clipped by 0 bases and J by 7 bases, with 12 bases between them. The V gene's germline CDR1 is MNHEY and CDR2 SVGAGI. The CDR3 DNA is TGTGCCAGCAGTTACTCAGGGAGGTATCGTGAAAAACTGTTTTTT. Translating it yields CASSYSGRYREKLFF.

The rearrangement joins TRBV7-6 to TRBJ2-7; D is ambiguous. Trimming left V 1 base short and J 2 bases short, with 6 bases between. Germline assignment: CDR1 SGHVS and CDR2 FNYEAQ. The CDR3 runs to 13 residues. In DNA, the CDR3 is TGTGCCAGCAGCTTAGACAGAACCTACGAGCAGTACTTC. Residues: CASSLDRTYEQYF.

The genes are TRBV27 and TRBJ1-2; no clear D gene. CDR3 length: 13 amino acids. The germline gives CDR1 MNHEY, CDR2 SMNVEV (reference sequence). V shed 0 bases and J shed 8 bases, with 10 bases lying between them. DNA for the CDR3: TGTGCCAGCAGTTTATCGTCGGTAGACGGCTACACCTTC. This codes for CASSLSSVDGYTF.

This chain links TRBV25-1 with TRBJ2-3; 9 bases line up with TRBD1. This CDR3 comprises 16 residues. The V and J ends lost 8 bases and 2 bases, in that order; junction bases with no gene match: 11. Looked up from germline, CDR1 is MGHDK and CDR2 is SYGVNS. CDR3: CASHKTGQGSTDTQYF. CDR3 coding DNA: TGTGCCAGCCATAAAACGGGACAGGGATCCACAGATACGCAGTATTTT.

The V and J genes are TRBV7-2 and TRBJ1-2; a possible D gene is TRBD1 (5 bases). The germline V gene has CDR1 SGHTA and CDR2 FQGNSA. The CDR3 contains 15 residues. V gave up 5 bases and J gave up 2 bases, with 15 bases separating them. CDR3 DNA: TGTGCCAGCAGCCTATGGGGCGGTGGGAACTATGGCTACACCTTC. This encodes CASSLWGGGNYGYTF. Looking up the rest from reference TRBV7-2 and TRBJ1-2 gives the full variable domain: GAGVSQSPSNKVTEKGKDVELRCDPISGHTALYWYRQSLGQGLEFLIYFQGNSAPDKSGLPSDRFSAERTGGSVSTLTIQRTQQEDSAVYLCASSLWGGGNYGYTFGSGTRLTVV.

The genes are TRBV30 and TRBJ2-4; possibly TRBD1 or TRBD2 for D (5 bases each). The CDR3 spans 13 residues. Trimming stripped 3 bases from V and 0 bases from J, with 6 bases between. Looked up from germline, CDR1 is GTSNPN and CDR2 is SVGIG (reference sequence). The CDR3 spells CAWRRGAKNIQYF. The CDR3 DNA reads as TGTGCCTGGAGGAGGGGAGCCAAAAACATTCAGTACTTC.

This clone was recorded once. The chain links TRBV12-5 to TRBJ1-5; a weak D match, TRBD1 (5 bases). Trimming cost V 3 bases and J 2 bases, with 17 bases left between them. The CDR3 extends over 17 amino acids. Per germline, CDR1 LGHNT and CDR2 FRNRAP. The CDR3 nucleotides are TGTGCTAGTGGTTTACTCGGGGAGACCAGGGGCAATCAGCCCCAGCATTTT. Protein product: CASGLLGETRGNQPQHF.

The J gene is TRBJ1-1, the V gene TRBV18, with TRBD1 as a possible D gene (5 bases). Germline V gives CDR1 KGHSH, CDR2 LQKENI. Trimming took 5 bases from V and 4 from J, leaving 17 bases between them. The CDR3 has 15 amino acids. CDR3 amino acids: CASSSDGAGPTEAFF. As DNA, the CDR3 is TGTGCCAGCTCATCGGACGGGGCGGGACCCACTGAAGCTTTCTTT.

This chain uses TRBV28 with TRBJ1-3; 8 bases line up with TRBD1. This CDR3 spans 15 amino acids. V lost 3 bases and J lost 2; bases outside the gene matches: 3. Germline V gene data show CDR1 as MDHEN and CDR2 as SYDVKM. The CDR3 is CASSLTGAAGNTIYF. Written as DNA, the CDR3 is TGTGCCAGCAGTTTGACAGGGGCCGCTGGAAACACCATATATTTT.

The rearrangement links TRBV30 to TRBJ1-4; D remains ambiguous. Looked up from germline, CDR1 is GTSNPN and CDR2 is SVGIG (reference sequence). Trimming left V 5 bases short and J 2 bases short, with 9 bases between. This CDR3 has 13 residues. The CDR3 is CAWQARTNEKLFF. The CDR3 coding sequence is TGTGCCTGGCAAGCGAGGACTAATGAAAAACTGTTTTTT.

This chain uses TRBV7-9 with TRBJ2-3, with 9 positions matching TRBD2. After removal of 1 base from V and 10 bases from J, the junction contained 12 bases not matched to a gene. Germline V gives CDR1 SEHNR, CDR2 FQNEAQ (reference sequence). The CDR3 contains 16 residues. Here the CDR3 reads CASSLEPPGGGRAQYF. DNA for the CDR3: TGTGCCAGCAGCTTAGAGCCCCCCGGCGGCGGGAGGGCGCAGTATTTT.

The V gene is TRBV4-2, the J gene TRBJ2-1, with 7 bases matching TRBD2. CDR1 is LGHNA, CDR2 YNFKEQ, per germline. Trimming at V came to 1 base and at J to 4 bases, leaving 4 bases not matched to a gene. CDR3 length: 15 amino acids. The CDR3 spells CASSQVLAEYNEQFF. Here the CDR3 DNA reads TGTGCCAGCAGCCAAGTTCTAGCGGAATACAATGAGCAGTTCTTC.

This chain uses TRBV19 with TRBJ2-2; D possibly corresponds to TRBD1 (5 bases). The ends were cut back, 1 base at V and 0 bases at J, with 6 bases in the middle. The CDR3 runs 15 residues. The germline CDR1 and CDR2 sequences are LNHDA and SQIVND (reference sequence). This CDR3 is CASSIGRANTGELFF. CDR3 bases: TGTGCCAGTAGTATAGGCAGGGCGAACACCGGGGAGCTGTTTTTT.

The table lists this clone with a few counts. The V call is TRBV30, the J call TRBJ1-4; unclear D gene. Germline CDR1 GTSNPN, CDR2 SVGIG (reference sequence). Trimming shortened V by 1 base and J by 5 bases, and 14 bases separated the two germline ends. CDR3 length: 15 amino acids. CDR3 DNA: TGTGCCTGGAGTGCCCTCGGGGAGTCGAATGAAAAACTGTTTTTT. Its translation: CAWSALGESNEKLFF.

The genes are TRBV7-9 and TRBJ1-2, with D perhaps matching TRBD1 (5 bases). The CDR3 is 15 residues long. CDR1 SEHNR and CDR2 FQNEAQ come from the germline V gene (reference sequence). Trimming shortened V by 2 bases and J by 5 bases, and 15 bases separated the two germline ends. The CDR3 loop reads CASSLSSGILYGYTF. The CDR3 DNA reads TGTGCCAGCAGCTTATCTTCAGGGATCTTATATGGCTACACCTTC. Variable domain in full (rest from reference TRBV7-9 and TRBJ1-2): DTGVSQNPRHKITKRGQNVTFRCDPISEHNRLYWYRQTLGQGPEFLTYFQNEAQLEKSRLLSDRFSAERPKGSFSTLEIQRTEQGDSAMYLCASSLSSGILYGYTFGSGTRLTVV.

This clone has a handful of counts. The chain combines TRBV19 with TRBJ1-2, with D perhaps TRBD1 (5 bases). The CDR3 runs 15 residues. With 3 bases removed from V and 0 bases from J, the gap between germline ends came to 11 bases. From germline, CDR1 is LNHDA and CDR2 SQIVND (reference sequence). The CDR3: CASSMGPGANYGYTF. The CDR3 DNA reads TGTGCCAGTAGTATGGGGCCAGGAGCTAACTATGGCTACACCTTC. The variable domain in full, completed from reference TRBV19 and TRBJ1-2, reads DGGITQSPKYLFRKEGQNVTLSCEQNLNHDAMYWYRQDPGQGLRLIYYSQIVNDFQKGDIAEGYSVSREKKESFPLTVTSAQKNPTAFYLCASSMGPGANYGYTFGSGTRLTVV.

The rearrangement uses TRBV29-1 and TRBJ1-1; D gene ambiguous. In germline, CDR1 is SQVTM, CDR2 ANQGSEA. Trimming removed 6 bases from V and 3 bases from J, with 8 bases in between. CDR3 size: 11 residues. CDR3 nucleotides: TGCAGCGTGGCGGCGGACACTGAAGCTTTCTTT. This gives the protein CSVAADTEAFF.

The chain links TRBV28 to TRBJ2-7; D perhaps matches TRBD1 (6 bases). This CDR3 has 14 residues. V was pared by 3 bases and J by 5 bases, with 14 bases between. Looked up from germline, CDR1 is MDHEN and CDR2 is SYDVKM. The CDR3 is CASSLGHTLNEQYF. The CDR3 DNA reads TGTGCCAGCAGTTTGGGACATACCCTCAACGAGCAGTACTTC.

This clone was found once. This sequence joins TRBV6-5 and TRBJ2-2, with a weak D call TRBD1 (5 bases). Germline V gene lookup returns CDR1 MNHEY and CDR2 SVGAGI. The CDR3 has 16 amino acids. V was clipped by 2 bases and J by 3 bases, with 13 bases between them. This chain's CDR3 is CASSYGQGVDTGELFF. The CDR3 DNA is TGTGCCAGCAGTTACGGGCAGGGTGTAGACACCGGGGAGCTGTTTTTT.